This TCR beta chain is drawn from a study of OX40 agonist ivuxolimab in advanced cancers. The protocol was immunoSEQ multiplex PCR, while the TCRdb copy is restricted to in-frame clones and leaves out a portion. The table records 50,000 to 65,000 clones, roughly four fifths of them present only once. The V and J ends lost 0 bases and 0 bases respectively, with 9 bases between them. Germline CDR1 and CDR2: LNHDA and SQIVND (reference sequence). The CDR3 spans 16 residues. This chain joins TRBV19 and TRBJ2-1; D is possibly TRBD1 or TRBD2 (6 bases each). The source material was CD4+ or CD8+ T cells sorted from blood, sampled in a trial of the OX40 agonist ivuxolimab. The source is an adult with an advanced solid tumor such as melanoma, head and neck, liver or kidney cancer. For the CDR3, the DNA is TGTGCCAGTAGTATAGAGGGGGGCCCCTCCTACAATGAGCAGTTCTTC. This encodes CASSIEGGPSYNEQFF.